The present TCR beta chain was sequenced within a study of T cell changes during pregnancy in multiple sclerosis (dated by TCRdb to between 2018 and 2020). Describing the broader study: The study looked at changes in the T cell repertoire across pregnancy in women with multiple sclerosis.

Library preparation used the immunoSEQ multiplex PCR assay. TCRdb retrieved this table from immuneACCESS and kept in-frame rearrangements only. Not all clones are present; in checked studies, unresolved V genes account for under half, and no reason is known for the remainder. The sample table records fewer than 55,000 clones; around 87% of these occur just once. The top ten clones comprise just over 5% of the sample. V is cut back by 6 bases and J by 2 bases, with 4 bases in the junction unmatched. There are 15 amino acids in the CDR3, from cysteine to phenylalanine inclusive. Only the CDR3 DNA stays, 45 bases, in frame from base 1. CDR1 and CDR2 are read off the germline V gene as MNHEY and SVGAGI. About this clone: Its antigen specificity is not known. Base qualities were left out, and no much larger clone turns up one base away.

The sample consisted of peripheral blood, taken after pregnancy. The chain links TRBV6-5 with TRBJ1-3, and 10 bases in between align with TRBD1. The TCR sequence derives from a female donor in good health, enrolled as a control in a pregnancy study. The CDR3 corresponds to CASRLGQGAGNTIYF. Here is the DNA: TGTGCCAGCAGACTCGGACAGGGGGCTGGAAACACCATATATTTT.